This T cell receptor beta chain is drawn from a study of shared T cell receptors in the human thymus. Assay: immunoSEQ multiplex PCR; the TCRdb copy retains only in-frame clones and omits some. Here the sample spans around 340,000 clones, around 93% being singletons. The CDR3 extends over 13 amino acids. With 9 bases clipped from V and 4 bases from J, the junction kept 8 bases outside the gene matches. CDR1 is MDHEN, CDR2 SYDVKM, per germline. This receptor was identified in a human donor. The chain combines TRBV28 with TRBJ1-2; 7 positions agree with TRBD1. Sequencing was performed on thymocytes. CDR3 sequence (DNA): TGTGCCAGTCTGGGACAGCCACCCTATGGCTACACCTTC. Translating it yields CASLGQPPYGYTF.